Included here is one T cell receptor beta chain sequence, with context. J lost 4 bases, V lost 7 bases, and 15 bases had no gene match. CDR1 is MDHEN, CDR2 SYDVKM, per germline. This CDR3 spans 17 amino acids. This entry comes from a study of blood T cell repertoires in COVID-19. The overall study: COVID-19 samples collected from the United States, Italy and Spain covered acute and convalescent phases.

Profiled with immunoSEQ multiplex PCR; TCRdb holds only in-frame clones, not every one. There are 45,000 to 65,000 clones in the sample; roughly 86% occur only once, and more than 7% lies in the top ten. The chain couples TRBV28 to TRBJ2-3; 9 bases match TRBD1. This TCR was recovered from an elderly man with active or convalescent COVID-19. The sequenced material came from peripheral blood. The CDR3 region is CASIQGTPTGGADTQYF. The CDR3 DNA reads TGTGCCAGCATCCAAGGAACTCCGACAGGGGGGGCAGATACGCAGTATTTT.